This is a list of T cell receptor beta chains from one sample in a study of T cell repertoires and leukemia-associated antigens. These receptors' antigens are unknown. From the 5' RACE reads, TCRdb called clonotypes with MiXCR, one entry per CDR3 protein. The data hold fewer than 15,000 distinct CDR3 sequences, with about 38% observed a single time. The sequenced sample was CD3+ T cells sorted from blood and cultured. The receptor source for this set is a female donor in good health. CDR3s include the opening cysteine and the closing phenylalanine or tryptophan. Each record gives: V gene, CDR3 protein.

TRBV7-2 CASSAMTGSLNQPQHF
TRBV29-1 CSVGHRGSGNTIYF
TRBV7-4 CASSLGPRSYGYTF
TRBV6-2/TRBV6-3 CASSYPPRGYEQYF
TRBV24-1 CATSEILGPQHF
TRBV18 CASSPRRGAPNTGELFF
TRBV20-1 CSARNPADTQYF
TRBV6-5 CASSSDRGVYQPQHF
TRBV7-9 CASSFRGGAETQYF
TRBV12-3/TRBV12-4 CASSLRRPRRWYNSPLHF
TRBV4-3 CASSQVGTGNFEDTQYF